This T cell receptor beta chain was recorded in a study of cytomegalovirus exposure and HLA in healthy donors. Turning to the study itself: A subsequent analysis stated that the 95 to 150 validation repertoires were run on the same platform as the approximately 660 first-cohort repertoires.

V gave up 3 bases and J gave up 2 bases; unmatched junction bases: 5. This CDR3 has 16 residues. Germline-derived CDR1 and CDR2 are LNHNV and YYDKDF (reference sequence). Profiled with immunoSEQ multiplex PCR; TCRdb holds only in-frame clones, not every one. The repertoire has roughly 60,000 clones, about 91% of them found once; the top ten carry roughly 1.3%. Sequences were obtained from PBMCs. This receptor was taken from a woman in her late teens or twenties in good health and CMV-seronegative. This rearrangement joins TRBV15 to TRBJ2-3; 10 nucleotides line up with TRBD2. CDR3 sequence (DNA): TGTGCCACCAGCAGCATTAGCGGGGGGTTCACAGATACGCAGTATTTT. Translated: CATSSISGGFTDTQYF.